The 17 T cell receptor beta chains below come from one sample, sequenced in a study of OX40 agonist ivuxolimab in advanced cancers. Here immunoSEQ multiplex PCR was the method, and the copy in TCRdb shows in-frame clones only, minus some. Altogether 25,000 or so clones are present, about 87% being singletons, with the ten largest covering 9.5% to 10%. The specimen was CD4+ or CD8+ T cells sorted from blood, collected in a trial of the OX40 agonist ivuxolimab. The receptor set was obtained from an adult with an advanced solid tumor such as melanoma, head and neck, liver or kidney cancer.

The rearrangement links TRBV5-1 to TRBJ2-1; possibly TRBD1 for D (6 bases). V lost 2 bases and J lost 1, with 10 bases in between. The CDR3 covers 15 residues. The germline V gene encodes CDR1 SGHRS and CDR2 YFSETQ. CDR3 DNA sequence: TGCGCCAGCAGCTTAGGACAGATTTCCTACAATGAGCAGTTCTTC. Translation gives CASSLGQISYNEQFF. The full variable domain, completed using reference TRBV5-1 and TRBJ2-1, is KAGVTQTPRYLIKTRGQQVTLSCSPISGHRSVSWYQQTPGQGLQFLFEYFSETQRNKGNFPGRFSGRQFSNSRSEMNVSTLELGDSALYLCASSLGQISYNEQFFGPGTRLTVL.

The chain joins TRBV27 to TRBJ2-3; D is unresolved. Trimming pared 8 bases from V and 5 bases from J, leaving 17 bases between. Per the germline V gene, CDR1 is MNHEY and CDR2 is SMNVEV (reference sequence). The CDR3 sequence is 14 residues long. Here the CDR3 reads CASADRAAVDTQYF. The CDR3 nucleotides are TGTGCCAGCGCCGACCGGGCAGCAGTAGATACGCAGTATTTT.

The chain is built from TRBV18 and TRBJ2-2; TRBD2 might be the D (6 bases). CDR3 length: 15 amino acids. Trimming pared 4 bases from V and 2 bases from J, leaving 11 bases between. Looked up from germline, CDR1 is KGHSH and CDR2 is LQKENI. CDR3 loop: CASSRIAENTGELFF. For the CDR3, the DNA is TGTGCCAGCTCACGCATAGCGGAAAACACCGGGGAGCTGTTTTTT. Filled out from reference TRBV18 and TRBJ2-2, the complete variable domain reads NAGVMQNPRHLVRRRGQEARLRCSPMKGHSHVYWYRQLPEEGLKFMVYLQKENIIDESGMPKERFSAEFPKEGPSILRIQQVVRGDSAAYFCASSRIAENTGELFFGEGSRLTVL.

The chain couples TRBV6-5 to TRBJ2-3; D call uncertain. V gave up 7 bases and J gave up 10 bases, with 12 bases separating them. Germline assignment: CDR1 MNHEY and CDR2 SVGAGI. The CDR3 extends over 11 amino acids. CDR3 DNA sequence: TGTGCCAGCACAGAAGGAGCATCGCAGTATTTT. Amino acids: CASTEGASQYF.

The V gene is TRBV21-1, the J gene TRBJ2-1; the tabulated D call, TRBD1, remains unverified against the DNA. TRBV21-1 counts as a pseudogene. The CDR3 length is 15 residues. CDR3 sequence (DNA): TGTGCCAGCAGCACAGGGGAAGGGATATACAATGAGCAGTTCTTC. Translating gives CASSTGEGIYNEQFF.

The CDR3 DNA sequence: TGTGCCAGCAGCCCCTCTAGCGGGAGGGCCGCTGGGGATACGCAGTATTTT. Its translation is CASSPSSGRAAGDTQYF. The chain combines TRBV4-2 with TRBJ2-3; 12 bases fit TRBD2. The CDR3 is made up of 17 amino acids. Trimming removed 4 bases from V and 6 bases from J; junction bases left unmatched: 11. CDR1 is LGHNA and CDR2 is YNFKEQ in the germline V gene.

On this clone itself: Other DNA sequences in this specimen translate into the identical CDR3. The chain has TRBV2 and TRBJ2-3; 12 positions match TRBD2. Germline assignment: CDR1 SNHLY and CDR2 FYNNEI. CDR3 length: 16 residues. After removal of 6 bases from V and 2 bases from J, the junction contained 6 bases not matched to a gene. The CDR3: CASRPGTSGFTDTQYF. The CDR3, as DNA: TGTGCCAGCAGACCCGGGACTAGCGGGTTCACAGATACGCAGTATTTT.

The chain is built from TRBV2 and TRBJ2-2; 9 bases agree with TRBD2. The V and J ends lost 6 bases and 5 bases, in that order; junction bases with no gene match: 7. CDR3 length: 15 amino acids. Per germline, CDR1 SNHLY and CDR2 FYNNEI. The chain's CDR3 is CASRPGTSHTGELFF. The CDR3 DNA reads TGTGCCAGCAGGCCCGGGACTAGCCATACCGGGGAGCTGTTTTTT.

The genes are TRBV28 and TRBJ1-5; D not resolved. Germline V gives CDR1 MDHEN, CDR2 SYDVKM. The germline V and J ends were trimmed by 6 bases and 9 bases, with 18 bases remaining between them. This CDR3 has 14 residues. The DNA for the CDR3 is TGTGCCAGCAGCCCTAATGACGGGGATAGGCCCCAGCATTTT. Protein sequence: CASSPNDGDRPQHF.

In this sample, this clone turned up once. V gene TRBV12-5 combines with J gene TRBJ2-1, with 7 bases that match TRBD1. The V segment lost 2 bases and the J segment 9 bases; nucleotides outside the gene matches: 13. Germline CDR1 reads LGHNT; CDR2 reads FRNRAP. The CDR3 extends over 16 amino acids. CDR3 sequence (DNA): TGTGCTAGTGGTTTGAGGGCAGGGGGAACGGTGGCTGAGCAGTTCTTC. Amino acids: CASGLRAGGTVAEQFF.

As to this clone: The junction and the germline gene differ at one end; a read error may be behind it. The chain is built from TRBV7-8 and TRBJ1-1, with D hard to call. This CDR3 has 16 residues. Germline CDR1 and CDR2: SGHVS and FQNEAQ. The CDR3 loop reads CASSLKNRALKTEAFF. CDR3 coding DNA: TGTGCCAGCAGCCTGAAAAACCGGGCCTTGAAGACTGAAGCTTTCTTT.

The CDR3 DNA reads TGTGCCAGCAGCTTATCGGTAGGCTATGAGCAGTTCTTC. Translation gives CASSLSVGYEQFF. The chain recombines TRBV7-2 with TRBJ2-1; D unresolved. The CDR3 totals 13 residues. V was cut by 2 bases and J by 8 bases, with 10 bases left in between. The germline V gene has CDR1 SGHTA and CDR2 FQGNSA.

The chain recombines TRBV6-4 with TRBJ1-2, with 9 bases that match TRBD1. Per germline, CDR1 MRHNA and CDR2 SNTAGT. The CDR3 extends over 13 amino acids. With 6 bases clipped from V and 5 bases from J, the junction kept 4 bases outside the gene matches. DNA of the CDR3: TGTGCCAGCAGGGGGACAGGGTCGTATGGCTACACCTTC. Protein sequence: CASRGTGSYGYTF.

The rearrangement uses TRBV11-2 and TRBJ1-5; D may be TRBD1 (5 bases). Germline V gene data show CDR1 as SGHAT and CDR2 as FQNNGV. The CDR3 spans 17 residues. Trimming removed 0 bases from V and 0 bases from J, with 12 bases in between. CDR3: CASSLELGRDSNQPQHF. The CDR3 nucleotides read TGTGCCAGCAGCTTAGAATTGGGCAGGGATAGCAATCAGCCCCAGCATTTT.

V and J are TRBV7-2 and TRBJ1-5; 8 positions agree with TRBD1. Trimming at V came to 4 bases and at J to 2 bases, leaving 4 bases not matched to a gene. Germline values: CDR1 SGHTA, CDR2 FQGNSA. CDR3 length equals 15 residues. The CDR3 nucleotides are TGTGCCAGCAGCTCCGCGACAGGGGGCAATCAGCCCCAGCATTTT. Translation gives CASSSATGGNQPQHF.

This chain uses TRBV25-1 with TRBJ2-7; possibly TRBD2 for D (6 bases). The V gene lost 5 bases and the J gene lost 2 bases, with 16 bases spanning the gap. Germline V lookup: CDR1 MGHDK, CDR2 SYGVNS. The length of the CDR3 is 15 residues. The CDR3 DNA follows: TGTGCCAGCAGTAGGACGGGAGCCCCTCCCTACGAGCAGTACTTC. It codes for CASSRTGAPPYEQYF.

The CDR3 is CASVPGGISGANVLTF. The CDR3 DNA reads TGTGCTAGTGTTCCAGGGGGCATATCTGGGGCCAACGTCCTGACTTTC. The chain has TRBV12-5 and TRBJ2-6; 8 nucleotides line up with TRBD1. J gave up 1 base and V 7 bases, and 6 bases lay outside the gene matches. Looked up from germline, CDR1 is LGHNT and CDR2 is FRNRAP. The CDR3 consists of 16 residues.